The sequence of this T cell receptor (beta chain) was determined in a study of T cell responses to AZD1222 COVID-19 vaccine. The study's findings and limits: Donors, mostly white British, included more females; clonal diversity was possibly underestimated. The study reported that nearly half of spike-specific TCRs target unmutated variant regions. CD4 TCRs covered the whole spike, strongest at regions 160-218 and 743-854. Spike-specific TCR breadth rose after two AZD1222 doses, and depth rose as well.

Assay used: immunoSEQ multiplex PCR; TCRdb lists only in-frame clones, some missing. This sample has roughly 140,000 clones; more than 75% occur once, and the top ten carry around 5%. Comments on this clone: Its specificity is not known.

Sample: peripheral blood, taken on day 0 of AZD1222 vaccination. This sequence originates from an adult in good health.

CDR3 in amino acids: CASSQDPGQGSTDTQYF. The CDR3, as DNA: TGCGCCAGCAGCCAAGATCCCGGACAGGGAAGCACAGATACGCAGTATTTT. V gene TRBV4-1 combines with J gene TRBJ2-3, with 8 bases fitting TRBD1. Germline CDR1 is MGHRA and CDR2 is YSYEKL. The CDR3 runs to 17 residues. V dropped 0 bases and J dropped 0; count of bases not matched to a gene: 5.